This paragraph reports one T cell receptor beta chain. Its antigen remains unidentified. 13 Jbeta primers and 60 Vbeta primers were used for the PCR. Clones were sequenced by immunoSEQ multiplex PCR, and TCRdb holds only the in-frame ones, with some missing. The table has around 99,000 clones, approximately 76% seen once; the top ten hold 8.4%. Although they were nominally healthy when sampled, donors likely had unrecorded immune exposures. Germline loops: CDR1 MDHEN, CDR2 SYDVKM. The CDR3 contains 15 residues. V was trimmed by 7 bases and J by 7 bases, leaving 22 bases between them. These data belong to a study of cytomegalovirus exposure and HLA in healthy donors. Broader study findings: An assumption of roughly uniform sequencing depth across donors underlay the presence/absence analyses. In a later analysis, TCR beta V- and J-gene trimming showed a link to a missense DCLRE1C variant.

The sample consisted of PBMCs. The chain combines TRBV28 with TRBJ1-2, with D perhaps TRBD1 (6 bases). The sequence derives from a man aged 35 to 55 in good health and CMV-seronegative. CDR3 region: CASTSGISQGFGYTF. CDR3 bases: TGTGCCAGCACGAGTGGAATTTCTCAGGGGTTTGGCTACACCTTC.